The clone carrying this T cell receptor (beta chain) has just a few counts. MiXCR was run by TCRdb on the PCR reads, yielding one entry per CDR3 protein. The sample has thousands of distinct CDR3 sequences, about two fifths seen once. The CDR3 is made up of 11 amino acids. The sample originates from a study of immune characterization of retroperitoneal liposarcoma. This rearrangement joins TRBV12-3 or TRBV12-4 to TRBJ2-1; no definite D call. The DNA end lines up better with TRBJ2-7; the J call may be wrong. The sample consisted of tumor tissue. This clonotype originated in a male donor with retroperitoneal liposarcoma. The CDR3: CASSFLNEQYF. The CDR3 DNA reads as TGTGCCAGCAGTTTCCTGAATGAGCAGTACTTC.